What follows are 5 T cell receptor beta chains derived from one specimen sequenced in a study of blood T cell repertoires in COVID-19 (dated by TCRdb to 2018 to 2021). To prepare the library, the immunoSEQ multiplex PCR assay was applied. The table was pulled from immuneACCESS by TCRdb, which kept in-frame rearrangements only. Such tables lose some clones; where checked, under half of the loss comes from unresolved V genes, and the rest has no known cause. Within this sample are 91,000 or so clones, with around nine tenths of them counted one time only. The ten largest make up about 16% of the sample. Sequenced input: peripheral blood. These receptors all come from a human donor in a cohort sampled during active COVID-19.

The CDR3, as DNA: TGTGCCAGCAGCCAAATACTAGCGGGAAGCACAGATACGCAGTATTTT. This gives the protein CASSQILAGSTDTQYF. This chain links TRBV3-1 (or the pseudogene TRBV3-2) with TRBJ2-3; 10 bases align to TRBD2. Germline V CDR1 and CDR2: LGHDT, YNNKEL (reference sequence). The CDR3 has 16 residues. V lost 2 bases to trimming and J lost 0 bases; unmatched junction nucleotides: 2.

This clone has more than one count but fewer than ten. The CDR3 here is CASSQAKYNSPLHF. The CDR3 DNA follows: TGTGCCAGCAGCCAAGCTAAATATAATTCACCCCTCCACTTT. This chain connects TRBV3-1 (or the pseudogene TRBV3-2) to TRBJ1-6; no firm D call. Germline CDR1 is LGHDT and CDR2 is YNNKEL (reference sequence). The CDR3 runs to 14 residues. V was clipped by 1 base and J by 4 bases, with 5 bases between them.

V usage is TRBV25-1 and J usage is TRBJ1-4; 10 positions match TRBD1. J was trimmed by 5 bases and V by 6 bases; bases with no gene match: 12. The CDR3 is 17 residues long. Germline assignment: CDR1 MGHDK and CDR2 SYGVNS. The CDR3, as DNA: TGTGCCAGCAGACCAATCTCCGGACAGGGGGGCAATGAAAAACTGTTTTTT. Translated: CASRPISGQGGNEKLFF.

J is TRBJ1-5 and V is TRBV5-1; tentative D call: TRBD1 (5 bases). This CDR3 has 15 residues. From germline, CDR1 is SGHRS and CDR2 YFSETQ. The V and J ends lost 0 bases and 0 bases respectively, with 7 bases between them. CDR3 residues: CASSLEGDSNQPQHF. For the CDR3, the DNA is TGCGCCAGCAGCTTGGAAGGGGATAGCAATCAGCCCCAGCATTTT.

This clone was found a few times. The rearrangement uses TRBV19 and TRBJ2-7; 13 nucleotides match TRBD2. CDR3 size: 16 residues. Germline assignment: CDR1 LNHDA and CDR2 SQIVND (reference sequence). With 5 bases clipped from V and 2 bases from J, the junction kept 6 bases outside the gene matches. The CDR3 bases are TGTGCCAGTAGTGCACCGGGACTAGCGGGGACCTACGAGCAGTACTTC. Protein product: CASSAPGLAGTYEQYF.